A single T cell receptor beta chain is shown here with its context. Its antigen is currently not known. Per-base qualities were not stored, and no clone one base away is much larger. Reading from cysteine to phenylalanine, the CDR3 counts 15 amino acids. Only the CDR3 DNA is retained, 45 bases long and in frame from the first base. CDR1 and CDR2 (MGHRA, YSYEKL) derive from the germline V gene. At the junction V is shortened by 0 bases and J by 11 bases, with 19 bases in between. One collaborating source in Seattle enrolled patients during active infection and followed them longitudinally through the course of disease. Collaborating institutions collected whole blood in K2EDTA tubes following their own protocols. For TCRbeta analysis, collaborators shipped samples as frozen whole blood, isolated PBMCs, or DNA extracted from either of those sample types. The data originate from a study of blood T cell repertoires in COVID-19 (dated by TCRdb to between 2020 and 2021). In terms of the full investigation: Collaborator samples came from the United States, Italy and Spain and covered acute and convalescent phases of COVID-19. Where available, HLA class I and class II types were taken from metadata supplied by the sample provider and were not determined by assay-based typing. The dataset comprised deeply sampled blood TCRbeta repertoires from subjects exposed to, actively infected with, or recovered from COVID-19. The prospective study material was composed of cDNA or gDNA derived from T cells, B-cell-depleted T cells, or PBMCs. Nearly every sample came with metadata listing a de-identified subject ID, COVID-19 status, age in years and sex. Samples came from the ongoing ImmuneRACE study (first 160 participants) plus 1,254 subjects from 6 global collaborators. A freely available public database, intended as a resource for researchers studying the immune response to SARS-CoV-2, is where the repertoires were released.

TCRbeta CDR3 regions were amplified from genomic DNA using the immunoSEQ Assay, a bias-controlled multiplex PCR. Turning to the authors' computational methods: Within the assay, amplification of reference gene primers was used to estimate how many nucleated cells each sample contained. To quantify the absolute abundance of each unique TCRbeta CDR3 rearrangement, sequence reads were collapsed and filtered. Productive Simpson clonality was computed per sample as the square root of Simpson's diversity index over productive rearrangements. What TCRdb holds here is the immuneACCESS table cut down to in-frame rearrangements. Part of the clones is not present; checked against another copy, under half of the missing clones reflect an unresolved V gene, and the others are unexplained. V and J calls and clone size are those listed in that table; D and trimming were worked out from the DNA. The sample data list about 270,000 clones, and more than 85% of these were observed just once. The ten largest clonotypes hold 2% to 3% of the sample.

The full study reports these points: The amount of clinical and demographic metadata varied by source and participant and was provided uncurated.

This clonotype originated in a person aged 18 to 29 with COVID-19, enrolled during active disease. This sequence uses TRBV4-1 and TRBJ1-1, with TRBD1 perhaps the D gene, on 5 matching bases. Source material: peripheral blood. In nucleotides, the sequence is TGCGCCAGCAGCCAAGATTCGGGCAGGGAGGAGAGGGCTTTCTTT. Its amino acids are CASSQDSGREERAFF.